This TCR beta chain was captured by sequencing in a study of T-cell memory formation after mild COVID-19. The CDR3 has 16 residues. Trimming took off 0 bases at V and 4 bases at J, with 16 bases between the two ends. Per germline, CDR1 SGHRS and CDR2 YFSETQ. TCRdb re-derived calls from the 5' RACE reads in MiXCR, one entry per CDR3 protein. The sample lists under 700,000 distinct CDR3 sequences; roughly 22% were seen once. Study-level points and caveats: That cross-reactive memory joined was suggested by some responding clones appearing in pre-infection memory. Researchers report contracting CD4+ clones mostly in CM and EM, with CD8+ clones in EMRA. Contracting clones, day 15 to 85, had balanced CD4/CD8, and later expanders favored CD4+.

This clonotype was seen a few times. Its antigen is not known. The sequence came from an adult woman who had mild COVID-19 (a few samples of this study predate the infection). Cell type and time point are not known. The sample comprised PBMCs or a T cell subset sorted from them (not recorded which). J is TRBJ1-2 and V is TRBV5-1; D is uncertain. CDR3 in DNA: TGCGCCAGCAGCTTGGTCACCAACCAGCCGTCCTATGGCTACACCTTC. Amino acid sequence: CASSLVTNQPSYGYTF.